The TCR beta chain under discussion was sequenced for a study of persistence of HIV-infected CD4 T cells. Across the study: Median time on suppressive ART was approximately eight years. Study-level points and caveats: TCR oligoclonality correlated with proviral oligoclonality in the same sorted populations. Bulk TCR data could not be restricted to HIV-1-infected CMV-responding cells.

Overlapping HIV-1 Gag 15-mer peptides at around 1 ug per peptide per mL were used. CD40L-negative CD69-negative CD45RO-high memory CD4+ T cells were sorted as populations depleted of antigen-responding cells. Undetectable plasma HIV-1 RNA below 50 copies/mL lasted at least 4 years. The trim removed 2 bases at V and 0 bases at J, leaving 1 base unmatched. Looked up from germline, CDR1 is SGHRS and CDR2 is YFSETQ. The CDR3 extends over 15 amino acids. Of note for this clone: What it binds is unknown.

Sequencing used immunoSEQ version 4 in survey mode. Sequencing used immunoSEQ multiplex PCR; TCRdb keeps in-frame clones, though not all of them. The sample holds roughly 64,000 clones; more than 70% are singletons and the top ten take under 2%. This receptor was identified in an adult man with HIV who was CMV-seropositive. Material: CD4+ T cells sorted from PBMCs after roughly 17-hour stimulation, obtained from a patient who received antiretroviral therapy. V is TRBV5-1 and J is TRBJ2-2; 7 positions agree with TRBD1. CDR3 bases: TGCGCCAGCAGCTTCGGACAGGCGAACACCGGGGAGCTGTTTTTT. It codes for CASSFGQANTGELFF.